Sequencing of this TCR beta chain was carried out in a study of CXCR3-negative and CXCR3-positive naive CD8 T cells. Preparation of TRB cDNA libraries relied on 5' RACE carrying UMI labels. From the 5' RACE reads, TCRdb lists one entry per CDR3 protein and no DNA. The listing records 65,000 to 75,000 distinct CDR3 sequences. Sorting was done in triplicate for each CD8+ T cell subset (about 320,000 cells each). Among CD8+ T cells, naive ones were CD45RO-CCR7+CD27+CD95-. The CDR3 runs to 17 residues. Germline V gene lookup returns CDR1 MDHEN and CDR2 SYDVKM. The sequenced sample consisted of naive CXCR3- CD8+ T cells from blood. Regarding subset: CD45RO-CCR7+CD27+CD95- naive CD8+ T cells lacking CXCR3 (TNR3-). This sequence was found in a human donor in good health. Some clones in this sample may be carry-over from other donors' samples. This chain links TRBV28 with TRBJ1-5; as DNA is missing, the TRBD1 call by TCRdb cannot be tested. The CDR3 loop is CASSSTGQAYSNQPQHF.